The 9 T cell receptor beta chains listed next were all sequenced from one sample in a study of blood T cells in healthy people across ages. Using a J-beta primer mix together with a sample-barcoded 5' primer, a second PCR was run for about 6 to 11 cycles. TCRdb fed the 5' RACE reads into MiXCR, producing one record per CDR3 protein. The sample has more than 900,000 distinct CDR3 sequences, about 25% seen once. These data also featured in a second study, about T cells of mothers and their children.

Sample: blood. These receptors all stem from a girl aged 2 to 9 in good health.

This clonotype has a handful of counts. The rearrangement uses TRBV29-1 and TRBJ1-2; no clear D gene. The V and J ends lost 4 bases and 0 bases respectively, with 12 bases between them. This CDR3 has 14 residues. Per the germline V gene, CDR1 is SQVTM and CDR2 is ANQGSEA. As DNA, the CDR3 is TGCAGCGTTGCCGAGGCCGGGTCTAACTATGGCTACACCTTC. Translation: CSVAEAGSNYGYTF.

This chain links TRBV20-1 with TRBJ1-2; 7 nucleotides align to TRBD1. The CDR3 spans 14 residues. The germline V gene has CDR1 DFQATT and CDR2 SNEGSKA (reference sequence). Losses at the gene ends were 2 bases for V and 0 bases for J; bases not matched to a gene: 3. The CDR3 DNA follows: TGCAGTGCTAGAACGGGACAGCCTAACTATGGCTACACCTTC. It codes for CSARTGQPNYGYTF.

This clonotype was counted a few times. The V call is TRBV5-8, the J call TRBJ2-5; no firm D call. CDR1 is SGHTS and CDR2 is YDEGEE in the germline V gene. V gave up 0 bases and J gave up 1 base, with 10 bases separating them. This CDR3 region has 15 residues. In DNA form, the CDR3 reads TGTGCCAGCAGCTTGGGATCAAGGGCCCAAGAGACCCAGTACTTC. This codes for CASSLGSRAQETQYF.

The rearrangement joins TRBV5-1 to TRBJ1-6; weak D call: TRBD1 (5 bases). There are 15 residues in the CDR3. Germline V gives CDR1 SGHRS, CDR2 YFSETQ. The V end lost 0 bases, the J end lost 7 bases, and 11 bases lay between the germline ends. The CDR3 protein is CASSLGGVRNSPLHF. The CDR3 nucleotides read TGCGCCAGCAGCTTGGGGGGGGTGAGGAATTCACCCCTCCACTTT.

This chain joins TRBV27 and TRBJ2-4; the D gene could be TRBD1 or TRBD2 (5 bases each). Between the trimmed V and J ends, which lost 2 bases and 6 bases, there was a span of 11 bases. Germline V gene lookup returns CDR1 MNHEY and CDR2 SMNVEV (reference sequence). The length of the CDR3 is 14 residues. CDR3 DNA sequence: TGTGCCAGCAGTTTAGTACTAGGGGCAAACATTCAGTACTTC. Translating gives CASSLVLGANIQYF.

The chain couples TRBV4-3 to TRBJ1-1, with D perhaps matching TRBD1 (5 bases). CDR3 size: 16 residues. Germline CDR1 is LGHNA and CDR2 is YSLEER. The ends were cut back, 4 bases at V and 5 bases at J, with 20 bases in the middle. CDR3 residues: CASSRDIGHLGTEAFF. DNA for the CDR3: TGCGCCAGCAGCCGTGATATAGGACACCTAGGGACTGAAGCTTTCTTT.

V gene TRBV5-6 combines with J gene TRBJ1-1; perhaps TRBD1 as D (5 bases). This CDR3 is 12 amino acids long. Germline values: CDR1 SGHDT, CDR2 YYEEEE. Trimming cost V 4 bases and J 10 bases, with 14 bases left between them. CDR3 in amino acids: CASSLDRDRAFF. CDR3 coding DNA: TGTGCCAGCAGCCTGGACCGGGACCGAGCTTTCTTT.

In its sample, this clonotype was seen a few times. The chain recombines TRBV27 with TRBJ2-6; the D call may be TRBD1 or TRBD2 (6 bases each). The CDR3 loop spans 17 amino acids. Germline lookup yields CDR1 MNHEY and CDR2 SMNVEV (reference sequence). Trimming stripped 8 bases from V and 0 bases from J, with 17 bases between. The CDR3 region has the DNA TGTGCCAGCGGGGGGCTAAATCTTTACTCTGGGGCCAACGTCCTGACTTTC. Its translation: CASGGLNLYSGANVLTF.

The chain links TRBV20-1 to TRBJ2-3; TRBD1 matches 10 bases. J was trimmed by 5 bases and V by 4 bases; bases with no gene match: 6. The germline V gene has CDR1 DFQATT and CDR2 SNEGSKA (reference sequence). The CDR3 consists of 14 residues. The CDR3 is CSATGQGNLDTQYF. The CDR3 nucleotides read TGCAGTGCTACGGGACAGGGGAATCTAGATACGCAGTATTTT.